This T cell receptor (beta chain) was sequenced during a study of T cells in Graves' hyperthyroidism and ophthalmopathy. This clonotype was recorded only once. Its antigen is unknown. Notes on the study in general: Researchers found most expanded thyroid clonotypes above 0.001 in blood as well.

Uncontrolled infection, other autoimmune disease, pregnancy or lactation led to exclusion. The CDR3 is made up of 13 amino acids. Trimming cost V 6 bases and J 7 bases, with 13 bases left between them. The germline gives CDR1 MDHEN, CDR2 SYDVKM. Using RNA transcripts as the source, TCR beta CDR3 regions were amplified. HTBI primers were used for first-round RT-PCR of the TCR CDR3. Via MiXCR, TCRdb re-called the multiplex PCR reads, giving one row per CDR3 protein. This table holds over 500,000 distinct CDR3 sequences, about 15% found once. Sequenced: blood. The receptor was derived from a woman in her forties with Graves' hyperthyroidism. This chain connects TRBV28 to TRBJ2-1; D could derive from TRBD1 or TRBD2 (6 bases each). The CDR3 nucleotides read TGTGCCAGCAGACGCTCGGGGGCGAATGAGCAGTTCTTC. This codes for CASRRSGANEQFF.